Listed here are 8 T cell receptor beta chains from one sample, sequenced in a study of T cell responses to AZD1222 COVID-19 vaccine. This table comes from immunoSEQ multiplex PCR, and its TCRdb copy is limited to in-frame clones, with some not included. The sample shows tens of thousands of clones, roughly 89% of them seen only once. Material: peripheral blood, obtained on day 0 of AZD1222 vaccination. The receptors originated from an adult in good health.

The CDR3 is CASSFKGAGEKLFF. The CDR3 DNA is TGTGCCAGCAGCTTTAAAGGGGCGGGTGAAAAACTGTTTTTT. V is TRBV5-6 and J is TRBJ1-4; weak D call: TRBD1 (5 bases). V gave up 2 bases and J gave up 7 bases, with 12 bases separating them. CDR1 is SGHDT and CDR2 is YYEEEE in the germline V gene. The CDR3 covers 14 residues. Using reference TRBV5-6 and TRBJ1-4 for the parts outside the CDR3, the full variable domain is DAGVTQSPTHLIKTRGQQVTLRCSPKSGHDTVSWYQQALGQGPQFIFQYYEEEERQRGNFPDRFSGHQFPNYSSELNVNALLLGDSALYLCASSFKGAGEKLFFGSGTQLSVL.

The chain recombines TRBV11-2 with TRBJ2-6; no clear D. Germline lookup yields CDR1 SGHAT and CDR2 FQNNGV. Trimming stripped 9 bases from V and 4 bases from J, with 13 bases between. The CDR3 contains 14 residues. CDR3 sequence: CASKPQLGANVLTF. CDR3 nucleotide sequence: TGTGCCAGTAAACCGCAGCTCGGGGCCAACGTCCTGACTTTC.

The chain employs TRBV6-6 and TRBJ2-7, with a possible D match to TRBD2 (6 bases). The CDR3 loop spans 14 amino acids. CDR1 MNHNY and CDR2 SVGAGI come from the germline V gene (reference sequence). V shed 8 bases and J shed 1 base, with 15 bases lying between them. CDR3 in amino acids: CASALAEGSYEQYF. The CDR3 DNA sequence: TGTGCCAGCGCTCTGGCGGAGGGATCCTACGAGCAGTACTTC.

The chain has TRBV5-4 and TRBJ2-7; a possible D gene is TRBD2 (6 bases). CDR1 SGHNT and CDR2 YYREEE come from the germline V gene (reference sequence). The CDR3 has 15 residues. With 0 bases removed from V and 3 bases from J, the gap between germline ends came to 13 bases. The CDR3 DNA follows: TGTGCCAGCAGCTTGGATTTCGGGGGAGGCTACGAGCAGTACTTC. Translation: CASSLDFGGGYEQYF.

The DNA for the CDR3 is TGTGCCAGCAACTTAAAATACGACAGGACTAATGAAAAACTGTTTTTT. It specifies CASNLKYDRTNEKLFF. The chain employs TRBV5-5 and TRBJ1-4; TRBD1 is a possible D gene (6 bases). Germline loops: CDR1 SGHKS, CDR2 YYEKEE (reference sequence). The CDR3 extends over 16 amino acids. V shed 6 bases and J shed 2 bases, with 17 bases lying between them.

V is TRBV2 and J is TRBJ2-3, with 9 bases lining up with TRBD1. The CDR3 length is 15 residues. Per germline, CDR1 SNHLY and CDR2 FYNNEI. The V and J ends lost 8 bases and 6 bases, in that order; junction bases with no gene match: 12. This chain's CDR3 is CASGPRTGDWDTQYF. The CDR3 nucleotides read TGTGCCAGCGGACCCCGGACAGGGGATTGGGATACGCAGTATTTT.

This chain uses TRBV7-9 with TRBJ1-2; D is ambiguous. This CDR3 is built from 10 residues. CDR1 is SEHNR and CDR2 is FQNEAQ in the germline V gene (reference sequence). V was pared by 4 bases and J by 6 bases, with 3 bases between. The CDR3 loop is CASSSDGYTF. The DNA for the CDR3 is TGTGCCAGCAGCTCAGATGGCTACACCTTC.

V gene TRBV2 combines with J gene TRBJ2-7; tentative D call: TRBD1 (5 bases). Germline loops: CDR1 SNHLY, CDR2 FYNNEI. The CDR3 spans 14 residues. V was pared by 8 bases and J by 5 bases, with 19 bases between. The CDR3 nucleotides read TGTGCCAGCGCCTTCCAGGGTTTTAAGAACGAGCAGTACTTC. Its translation: CASAFQGFKNEQYF.